The next 13 T cell receptor beta chains were all read from a single sample in a study of blood T cell repertoires in COVID-19. Measured with immunoSEQ multiplex PCR; TCRdb has only the in-frame clones, and not every one. The sample lists 150,000 to 200,000 clones, roughly four fifths occurring once. Material: peripheral blood. All receptors come from a woman aged 70-85 years with COVID-19, enrolled during active disease.

This chain links TRBV19 with TRBJ1-5, with 9 bases that match TRBD1. The CDR3 totals 15 residues. Trimming removed 7 bases from V and 6 bases from J; junction bases left unmatched: 10. From germline, CDR1 is LNHDA and CDR2 SQIVND (reference sequence). CDR3 loop: CASNGGTGGSQPQHF. CDR3 sequence (DNA): TGTGCCAGTAACGGGGGAACAGGGGGCAGTCAGCCCCAGCATTTT.

V usage is TRBV14 and J usage is TRBJ2-7; the D is unclear. This CDR3 is 14 amino acids long. Germline V gene lookup returns CDR1 SGHDN and CDR2 FVKESK. Trimming took off 7 bases at V and 3 bases at J, with 16 bases between the two ends. The CDR3 here is CASTLKKFSYEQYF. Here the CDR3 DNA reads TGTGCCAGCACTTTAAAAAAGTTCAGCTACGAGCAGTACTTC.

The chain uses TRBV28 and TRBJ1-2; D is perhaps TRBD1 (6 bases). Germline-derived CDR1 and CDR2 are MDHEN and SYDVKM. The CDR3 has 13 amino acids. Trimming shortened V by 6 bases and J by 8 bases, and 16 bases separated the two germline ends. The CDR3 region has the DNA TGTGCCAGCAGCCTGGGACAACGTAGGGGCTACACCTTC. Translated: CASSLGQRRGYTF.

The V gene is TRBV6-5, the J gene TRBJ1-6, with 7 bases fitting TRBD1. Germline CDR1 and CDR2: MNHEY and SVGAGI. This CDR3 spans 13 amino acids. After removal of 2 bases from V and 8 bases from J, the junction contained 0 bases not matched to a gene. CDR3 in DNA: TGTGCCAGCAGTTACCAGGGGGATTCACCCCTCCACTTT. Its translation is CASSYQGDSPLHF.

This clone was found a few times. This chain links TRBV5-1 with TRBJ2-5; 10 nucleotides match TRBD2. CDR1 is SGHRS and CDR2 is YFSETQ in the germline V gene. The ends lost 0 bases at V and 0 bases at J; junction bases unmatched: 2. There are 16 residues in the CDR3. In nucleotides, the CDR3 is TGCGCCAGCAGCTTGGTAGGACTAGCGGACCAAGAGACCCAGTACTTC. Translation gives CASSLVGLADQETQYF.

The V call is TRBV5-1, the J call TRBJ2-1; 8 bases are shared with TRBD2. The CDR3 is made up of 15 amino acids. CDR1 and CDR2 (germline): SGHRS, YFSETQ. V was clipped by 7 bases and J by 9 bases; unmatched bases: 15. The CDR3: CASAITGTSRSEQFF. The CDR3 nucleotides are TGCGCCAGCGCGATCACCGGGACTAGTCGCAGTGAGCAGTTCTTC.

The V gene is TRBV28, the J gene TRBJ1-4, with TRBD1 matching over 9 bases. V was clipped by 6 bases and J by 4 bases; unmatched bases: 6. The CDR3 loop spans 15 amino acids. The germline CDR1 and CDR2 sequences are MDHEN and SYDVKM. CDR3 sequence (DNA): TGTGCCAGCAGCCTATCGACAGGGGGTAATGAAAAACTGTTTTTT. Protein: CASSLSTGGNEKLFF.

J is TRBJ1-1 and V is TRBV18; no reliable D call. The CDR3 loop spans 13 amino acids. Trimming pared 6 bases from V and 1 base from J, leaving 9 bases between. Germline CDR1 reads KGHSH; CDR2 reads LQKENI. As DNA, the CDR3 is TGTGCCAGCTCGCGGGAACCGAACACTGAAGCTTTCTTT. Protein product: CASSREPNTEAFF.

V gene TRBV5-4 combines with J gene TRBJ2-2; 7 nucleotides match TRBD1. In germline, CDR1 is SGHNT, CDR2 YYREEE (reference sequence). V trimming: 4 bases; J trimming: 0 bases; junction bases outside the gene matches: 6. The CDR3 is 16 amino acids. The CDR3 DNA sequence: TGTGCCAGCAGCAATCCGGGACAGACGAACACCGGGGAGCTGTTTTTT. Residues: CASSNPGQTNTGELFF.

The table lists this clone with a few counts. The chain has TRBV29-1 and TRBJ1-1; the D gene is possibly TRBD1 (5 bases). Germline V gene lookup returns CDR1 SQVTM and CDR2 ANQGSEA. The CDR3 contains 16 residues. V was shortened by 5 bases and J by 0 bases, with 19 bases between the two germline ends. CDR3 DNA sequence: TGCAGCGTTTCCGGGACTATGGGCAGATTGAACACTGAAGCTTTCTTT. It encodes CSVSGTMGRLNTEAFF.

A single count supports this clone. The rearrangement joins TRBV3-1 (or the pseudogene TRBV3-2) to TRBJ2-1; TRBD2 is a possible D gene (6 bases). The CDR3 has 13 residues. With 1 base removed from V and 6 bases from J, the gap between germline ends came to 7 bases. The V gene's germline CDR1 is LGHDT and CDR2 YNNKEL (reference sequence). CDR3 bases: TGTGCCAGCAGCCAAGCGGGAGTCAATGAGCAGTTCTTC. Amino acid sequence: CASSQAGVNEQFF.

The chain uses TRBV12-3 or TRBV12-4 and TRBJ2-1; unclear D gene. Deletions cut 5 bases from V and 6 bases from J, with 8 bases between. This CDR3 is built from 12 residues. CDR3 DNA sequence: TGTGCCAGCAGTCCCTACCTCAATGAGCAGTTCTTC. Its protein product is CASSPYLNEQFF.

The chain couples TRBV27 to TRBJ1-1; TRBD1 might be the D (5 bases). Germline CDR1 reads MNHEY; CDR2 reads SMNVEV (reference sequence). V lost 2 bases to trimming and J lost 1 base, with 14 bases between them. The CDR3 runs 16 residues. CDR3 sequence (DNA): TGTGCCAGCAGTTTAGTCCTACAGGCTTGGAACACTGAAGCTTTCTTT. Amino acid sequence: CASSLVLQAWNTEAFF.